This T cell receptor beta chain was profiled in a study of T cells in Graves' hyperthyroidism and ophthalmopathy. V was pared by 4 bases and J by 6 bases, with 7 bases between. The CDR3 runs 11 residues. The germline gives CDR1 MDHEN, CDR2 SYDVKM. Template material for amplifying TCR beta CDR3 regions consisted of RNA transcripts. The primer set for the first-round RT-PCR of the TCR CDR3 was HTBI. TCRdb reprocessed the multiplex PCR reads via MiXCR and lists one record per CDR3 protein. The sample consists of under 350,000 distinct CDR3 sequences, around 20% of them appearing once. Diagnoses used clinical symptoms, serum thyroxine and TRAb, thyroid ultrasound and orbital computed tomography.

This rearrangement joins TRBV28 to TRBJ2-7; D is unclear. This receptor was obtained from a woman between 50 and 59 years old with Graves' hyperthyroidism. Sequences were obtained from blood. CDR3 bases: TGTGCCAGCAGTTGGGGATCCGAGCAGTACTTC. Residues: CASSWGSEQYF.